The rows below give T cell receptor beta chains drawn from one sample of a study of T cell responses to AZD1222 COVID-19 vaccine. Assay: immunoSEQ multiplex PCR; the TCRdb copy retains only in-frame clones and omits some. The sample lists about 140,000 clones; roughly 92% were seen once. The sample in question was peripheral blood, obtained on day 0 of AZD1222 vaccination. These receptors were collected from an adult in good health. Both conserved end residues are part of each CDR3. The order of the fields is J gene, D gene, V gene, clone size, CDR3 protein, CDR3 DNA. A D gene is named only where the DNA matches it firmly. A row's size may be missing; if present it is once, few, many or a size class.

TRBJ2-7	NA	TRBV5-1	once	CASSTGGTDYEQYF	TGCGCCAGCAGCACCGGCGGGACGGACTACGAGCAGTACTTC
TRBJ1-5	NA	TRBV4-1	NA	CASSQDAGSNQPQHF	TGCGCCAGCAGCCAAGATGCGGGCAGCAATCAGCCCCAGCATTTT
TRBJ2-7	NA	TRBV19	NA	CASSRPGAYEQYF	TGTGCCAGTAGTAGGCCCGGGGCCTACGAGCAGTACTTC
TRBJ1-5	NA	TRBV19	NA	CASKSGLRSNQPQHF	TGTGCCAGTAAGAGCGGATTAAGGAGCAATCAGCCCCAGCATTTT
TRBJ2-2	TRBD1	TRBV9	NA	CASSGTGAYTGELFF	TGTGCCAGCAGCGGGACAGGAGCATACACCGGGGAGCTGTTTTTT
TRBJ2-2	NA	TRBV18	NA	CASSQEILRGRNTGELFF	TGTGCCAGCTCCCAGGAGATTCTTCGGGGGCGCAACACCGGGGAGCTGTTTTTT
TRBJ1-4	NA	TRBV2	once	CASKIGEFKLFF	TGTGCCAGCAAGATTGGGGAATTCAAACTGTTTTTT
TRBJ2-1	NA	TRBV2	NA	CASSRQYNEQFF	TGTGCCAGCAGCCGACAGTACAATGAGCAGTTCTTC
TRBJ2-1	NA	TRBV14	NA	CASSHLRDPPYNEQFF	TGTGCCAGCAGCCATCTACGGGACCCGCCATACAATGAGCAGTTCTTC
TRBJ2-5	TRBD2	TRBV4-1	NA	CASSLGLAGKRETQYF	TGCGCCAGCAGCCTAGGACTAGCGGGAAAACGAGAGACCCAGTACTTC
TRBJ1-3	NA	TRBV18	NA	CASSPGGTGMTGNTIYF	TGTGCCAGCTCACCCGGCGGGACGGGGATGACTGGAAACACCATATATTTT
TRBJ2-5	TRBD2	TRBV2	NA	CASREGNVSGRKTQYF	TGTGCCAGCAGGGAGGGTAACGTTAGCGGGAGGAAGACCCAGTACTTC
TRBJ1-2	NA	TRBV7-9	NA	CASSPPHGVPRLGYTF	TGTGCCAGCAGTCCACCGCACGGGGTGCCCCGTCTTGGCTACACCTTC
TRBJ1-1	NA	TRBV29-1	NA	CSVLMSFSEAFF	TGCAGCGTTTTAATGAGCTTTAGTGAAGCTTTCTTT
TRBJ1-1	NA	TRBV6-5	NA	CASRGHTEAFF	TGTGCCAGCAGGGGCCACACTGAAGCTTTCTTT
TRBJ2-7	TRBD1	TRBV6-4	NA	CANPTGVYEQYF	TGTGCCAACCCTACAGGGGTATACGAGCAGTACTTC
TRBJ1-1	TRBD1	TRBV4-1	NA	CASSALQGAEAFF	TGCGCCAGCAGCGCCCTACAGGGGGCTGAAGCTTTCTTT
TRBJ2-4	NA	TRBV5-1	NA	CASSLSSLAKNIQYF	TGCGCCAGCAGCTTGTCCAGTTTAGCCAAAAACATTCAGTACTTC
TRBJ1-5	NA	TRBV24-1	NA	CATSDGGQFGQPQHF	TGTGCCACCAGTGATGGCGGACAGTTTGGGCAGCCCCAGCATTTT
TRBJ2-7	TRBD1	TRBV19	NA	CASSVERTGTGAYEQYF	TGTGCCAGTAGTGTCGAAAGAACCGGGACAGGCGCCTACGAGCAGTACTTC
TRBJ1-5	NA	TRBV7-2	NA	CASSPFRAGSNQPQHF	TGTGCCAGCAGCCCCTTCCGGGCTGGAAGCAATCAGCCCCAGCATTTT
TRBJ2-7	TRBD2	TRBV7-2	NA	CASSLRPSGGLYEQYF	TGTGCCAGCAGCTTAAGGCCTAGCGGGGGTTTGTACGAGCAGTACTTC
TRBJ1-4	NA	TRBV19	NA	CASRQTGVMMKLFF	TGTGCCAGTAGGCAAACAGGCGTCATGATGAAACTGTTTTTT
TRBJ2-4	NA	TRBV27	NA	CASSLFTPANIQYF	TGTGCCAGCAGTCTCTTCACACCGGCGAACATTCAGTACTTC
TRBJ1-2	NA	TRBV3-1/TRBV3-2	few	CASSQAGYRGYTF	TGTGCCAGCAGCCAAGCGGGGTATCGGGGCTACACCTTC
TRBJ2-6	TRBD2	TRBV28	NA	CASGGGLRSGANVLTF	TGTGCCAGCGGGGGGGGACTCCGCTCTGGGGCCAACGTCCTGACTTTC
TRBJ1-2	NA	TRBV27	NA	CASSPKGWGFYGYTF	TGTGCCAGCAGCCCCAAGGGCTGGGGTTTCTATGGCTACACCTTC
TRBJ2-7	TRBD1	TRBV29-1	NA	CSVGGQGQGYEQYF	TGCAGCGTTGGCGGACAGGGGCAAGGCTACGAGCAGTACTTC
TRBJ2-7	NA	TRBV28	NA	CASSLNPYEQYF	TGTGCCAGCAGTTTAAACCCCTACGAGCAGTACTTC
TRBJ2-7	NA	TRBV12-2	NA	CASRLGTGYEQYF	TGTGCAAGTCGCTTAGGGACAGGGTACGAGCAGTACTTC
TRBJ1-2	NA	TRBV9	NA	CASSVDLANYGYTF	TGTGCCAGCAGCGTAGACCTAGCTAACTATGGCTACACCTTC
TRBJ1-4	NA	TRBV7-2	NA	CASSLEAMGEKLFF	TGTGCCAGCAGCTTAGAAGCAATGGGTGAAAAACTGTTTTTT
TRBJ2-5	NA	TRBV20-1	NA	CSASTGSDRRGTQYF	TGCAGTGCTAGTACGGGGTCGGACCGAAGGGGGACCCAGTACTTC
TRBJ1-1	NA	TRBV12-3/TRBV12-4	NA	CASSPDGDTEAFF	TGTGCCAGCAGTCCCGATGGGGACACTGAAGCTTTCTTT
TRBJ2-5	NA	TRBV9	once	CASSVSIGGGQETQYF	TGTGCCAGCAGCGTTTCTATCGGTGGGGGGCAAGAGACCCAGTACTTC
TRBJ2-1	TRBD2	TRBV2	NA	CASSPGLALSNEQFF	TGTGCCAGCAGTCCGGGACTAGCCCTTTCCAATGAGCAGTTCTTC
TRBJ2-7	NA	TRBV7-9	once	CASSLDAQEQYF	TGTGCCAGCAGCCTAGATGCTCAGGAGCAGTACTTC
TRBJ2-7	NA	TRBV11-2	NA	CASSLERGVSYEQYF	TGTGCCAGCAGCTTAGAAAGGGGGGTCTCCTACGAGCAGTACTTC
TRBJ1-4	NA	TRBV5-1	NA	CASSLAGFNEKLFF	TGCGCCAGCAGCTTGGCCGGGTTTAATGAAAAACTGTTTTTT
TRBJ2-1	TRBD1	TRBV19	NA	CASSISTGVYNEQFF	TGTGCCAGTAGTATAAGTACAGGGGTTTACAATGAGCAGTTCTTC
TRBJ2-1	TRBD2	TRBV27	NA	CASSLFQREGLEQFF	TGTGCCAGCAGTTTATTCCAGCGGGAGGGTCTTGAGCAGTTCTTC
TRBJ2-7	NA	TRBV7-2	NA	CASSFLFSSSYEQYF	TGTGCCAGCAGCTTCTTATTCAGCAGCTCCTACGAGCAGTACTTC
TRBJ2-2	NA	TRBV29-1	NA	CSVDGPWGANTGELFF	TGCAGCGTTGATGGTCCCTGGGGGGCGAACACCGGGGAGCTGTTTTTT
TRBJ2-7	TRBD2	TRBV28	NA	CASSWGLGDQIPEQYF	TGTGCCAGCAGTTGGGGACTAGGGGATCAGATCCCCGAGCAGTACTTC
TRBJ2-7	NA	TRBV5-1	NA	CASSLVGGVEQYF	TGCGCCAGCAGCTTGGTCGGTGGGGTCGAGCAGTACTTC
TRBJ2-5	NA	TRBV14	NA	CASSQVAGETQYF	TGTGCCAGCAGCCAAGTGGCTGGTGAGACCCAGTACTTC
TRBJ1-1	NA	TRBV5-8	NA	CASSLVSAEEAFF	TGTGCCAGCAGCTTGGTATCCGCGGAAGAAGCTTTCTTT
TRBJ2-7	TRBD1	TRBV11-2	NA	CASSANSDSGTGAYEQYF	TGTGCCAGCAGCGCCAATTCCGACTCCGGGACAGGGGCCTACGAGCAGTACTTC
TRBJ2-2	TRBD2	TRBV9	NA	CASSVGAGGGTGELFF	TGTGCCAGCAGCGTAGGAGCGGGAGGCGGCACCGGGGAGCTGTTTTTT
TRBJ2-7	NA	TRBV27	NA	CASSLSVSYEQYF	TGTGCCAGCAGTTTATCCGTTTCCTACGAGCAGTACTTC
TRBJ2-1	TRBD2	TRBV5-1	NA	CASSYSGAANEQFF	TGCGCCAGCAGCTATAGCGGGGCCGCCAATGAGCAGTTCTTC
TRBJ1-4	TRBD1	TRBV6-6	few	CASSQTGGRRGEKLFF	TGTGCCAGCAGCCAGACAGGGGGCCGGAGGGGTGAAAAACTGTTTTTT
TRBJ1-1	NA	TRBV6-5	NA	CASSQFQAEAFF	TGTGCCAGCAGTCAATTTCAGGCTGAAGCTTTCTTT
TRBJ1-4	NA	TRBV6-6	NA	CASSYSLATNEKLFF	TGTGCCAGCAGTTACTCCCTCGCAACTAATGAAAAACTGTTTTTT
TRBJ1-2	TRBD1	TRBV15	NA	CATSRDPGTGYGYTF	TGTGCCACCAGCAGAGATCCAGGGACAGGCTATGGCTACACCTTC